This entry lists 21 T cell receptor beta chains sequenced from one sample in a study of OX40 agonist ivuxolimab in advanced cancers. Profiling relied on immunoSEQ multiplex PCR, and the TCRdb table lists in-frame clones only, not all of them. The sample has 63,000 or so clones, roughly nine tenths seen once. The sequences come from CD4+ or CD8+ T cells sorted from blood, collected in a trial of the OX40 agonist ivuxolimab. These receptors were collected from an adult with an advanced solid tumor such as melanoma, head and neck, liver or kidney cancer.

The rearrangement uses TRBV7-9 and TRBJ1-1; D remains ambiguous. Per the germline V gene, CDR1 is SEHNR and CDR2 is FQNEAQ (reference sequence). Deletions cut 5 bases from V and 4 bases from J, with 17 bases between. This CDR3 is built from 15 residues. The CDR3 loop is CASSTRRRTFTEAFF. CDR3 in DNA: TGTGCCAGCAGCACTCGCCGTCGAACGTTCACTGAAGCTTTCTTT.

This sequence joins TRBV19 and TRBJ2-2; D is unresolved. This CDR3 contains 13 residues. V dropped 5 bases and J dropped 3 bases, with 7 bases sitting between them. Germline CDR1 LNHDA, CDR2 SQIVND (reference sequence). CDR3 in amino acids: CASSPRYTGELFF. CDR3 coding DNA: TGTGCCAGTAGTCCCAGGTACACCGGGGAGCTGTTTTTT. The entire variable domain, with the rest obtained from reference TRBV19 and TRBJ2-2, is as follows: DGGITQSPKYLFRKEGQNVTLSCEQNLNHDAMYWYRQDPGQGLRLIYYSQIVNDFQKGDIAEGYSVSREKKESFPLTVTSAQKNPTAFYLCASSPRYTGELFFGEGSRLTVL.

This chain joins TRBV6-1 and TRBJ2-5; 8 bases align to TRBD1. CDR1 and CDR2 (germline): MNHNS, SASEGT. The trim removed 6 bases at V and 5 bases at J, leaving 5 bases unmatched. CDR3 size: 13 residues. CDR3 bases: TGTGCCAGCAGGAGCAGGGGGCATGAGACCCAGTACTTC. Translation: CASRSRGHETQYF.

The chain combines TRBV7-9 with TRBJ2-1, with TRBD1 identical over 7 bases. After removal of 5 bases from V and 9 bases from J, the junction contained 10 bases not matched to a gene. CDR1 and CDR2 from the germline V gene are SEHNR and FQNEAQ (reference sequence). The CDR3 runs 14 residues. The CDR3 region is CASSKGGLVFEQFF. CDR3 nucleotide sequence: TGTGCCAGCAGCAAAGGGGGCCTAGTCTTTGAGCAGTTCTTC. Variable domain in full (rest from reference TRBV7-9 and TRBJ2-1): DTGVSQNPRHKITKRGQNVTFRCDPISEHNRLYWYRQTLGQGPEFLTYFQNEAQLEKSRLLSDRFSAERPKGSFSTLEIQRTEQGDSAMYLCASSKGGLVFEQFFGPGTRLTVL.

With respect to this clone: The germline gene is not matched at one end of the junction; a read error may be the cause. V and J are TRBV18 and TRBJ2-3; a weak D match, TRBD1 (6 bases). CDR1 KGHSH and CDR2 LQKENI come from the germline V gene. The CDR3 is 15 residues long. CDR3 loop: CASSPLVGARDTQYF. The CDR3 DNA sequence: TGTGCCAGCTCCCCACTCGTGGGGGCAAGAGATACGCAGTATTTT.

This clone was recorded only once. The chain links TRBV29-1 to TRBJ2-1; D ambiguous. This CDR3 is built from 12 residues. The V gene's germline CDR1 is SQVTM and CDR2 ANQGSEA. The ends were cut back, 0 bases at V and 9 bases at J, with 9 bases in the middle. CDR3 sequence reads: CSVEEGSSEQFF. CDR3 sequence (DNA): TGCAGCGTTGAAGAGGGTAGCAGTGAGCAGTTCTTC.

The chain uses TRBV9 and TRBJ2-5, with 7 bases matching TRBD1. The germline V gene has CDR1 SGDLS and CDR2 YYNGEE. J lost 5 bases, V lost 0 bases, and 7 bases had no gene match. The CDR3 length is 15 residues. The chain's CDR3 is CASSVETGIGETQYF. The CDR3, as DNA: TGTGCCAGCAGCGTAGAGACAGGGATTGGGGAGACCCAGTACTTC.

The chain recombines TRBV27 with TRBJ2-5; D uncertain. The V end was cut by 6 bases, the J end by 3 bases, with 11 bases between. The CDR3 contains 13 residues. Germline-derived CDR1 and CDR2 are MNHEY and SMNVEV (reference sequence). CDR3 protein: CASRFLGKETQYF. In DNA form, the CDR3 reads TGTGCCAGCAGGTTCCTGGGGAAAGAGACCCAGTACTTC.

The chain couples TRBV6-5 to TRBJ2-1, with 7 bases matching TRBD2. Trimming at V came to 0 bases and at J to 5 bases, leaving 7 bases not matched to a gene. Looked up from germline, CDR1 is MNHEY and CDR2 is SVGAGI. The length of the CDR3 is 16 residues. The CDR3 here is CASSYSWGEGHNEQFF. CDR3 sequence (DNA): TGTGCCAGCAGTTACTCGTGGGGGGAGGGACACAATGAGCAGTTCTTC.

The CDR3 loop is CASSAGTYGYTF. The CDR3 bases are TGTGCCAGCAGCGCAGGAACCTATGGCTACACCTTC. This rearrangement joins TRBV7-2 to TRBJ1-2; the D is unclear. The V and J ends lost 5 bases and 4 bases respectively, with 8 bases between them. CDR1 SGHTA and CDR2 FQGNSA come from the germline V gene. The length of the CDR3 is 12 residues.

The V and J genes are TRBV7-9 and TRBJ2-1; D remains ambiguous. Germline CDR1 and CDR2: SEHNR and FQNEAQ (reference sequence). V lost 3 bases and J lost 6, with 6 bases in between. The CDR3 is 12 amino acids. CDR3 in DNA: TGTGCCAGCAGCTTGGGGTTCAATGAGCAGTTCTTC. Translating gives CASSLGFNEQFF.

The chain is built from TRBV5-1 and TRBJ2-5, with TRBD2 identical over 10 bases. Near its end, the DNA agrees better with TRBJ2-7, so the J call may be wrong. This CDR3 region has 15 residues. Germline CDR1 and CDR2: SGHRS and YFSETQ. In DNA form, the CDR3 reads TGCGCCAGCAAACTATGGACTAGCGGCTCCTACGAGCAGTACTTC. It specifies CASKLWTSGSYEQYF.

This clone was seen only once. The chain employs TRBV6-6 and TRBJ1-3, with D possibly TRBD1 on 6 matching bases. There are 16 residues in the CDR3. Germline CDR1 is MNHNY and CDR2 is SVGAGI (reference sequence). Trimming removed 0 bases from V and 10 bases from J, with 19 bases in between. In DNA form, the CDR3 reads TGTGCCAGCAGTTACTCGTATTCTAGCGGGGGCAGTACCATATATTTT. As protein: CASSYSYSSGGSTIYF.

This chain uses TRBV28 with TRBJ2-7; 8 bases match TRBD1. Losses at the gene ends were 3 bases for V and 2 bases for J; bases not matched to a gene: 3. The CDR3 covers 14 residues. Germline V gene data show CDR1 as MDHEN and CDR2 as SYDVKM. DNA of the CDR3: TGTGCCAGCAGTTTGTGGGACAGGACCTACGAGCAGTACTTC. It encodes CASSLWDRTYEQYF.

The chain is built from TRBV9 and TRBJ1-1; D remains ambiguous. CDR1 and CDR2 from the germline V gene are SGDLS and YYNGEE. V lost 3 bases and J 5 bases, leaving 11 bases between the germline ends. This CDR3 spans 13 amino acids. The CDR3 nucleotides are TGTGCCAGCAGCGGTGTCTGGGCGACTGAAGCTTTCTTT. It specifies CASSGVWATEAFF.

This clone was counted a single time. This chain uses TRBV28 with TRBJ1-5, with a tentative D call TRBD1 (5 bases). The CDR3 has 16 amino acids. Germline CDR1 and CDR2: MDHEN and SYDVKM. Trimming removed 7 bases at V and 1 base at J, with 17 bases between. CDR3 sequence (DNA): TGTGCCAGCACCGGTCGGGCAGGGATGAGCAATCAGCCCCAGCATTTT. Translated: CASTGRAGMSNQPQHF.

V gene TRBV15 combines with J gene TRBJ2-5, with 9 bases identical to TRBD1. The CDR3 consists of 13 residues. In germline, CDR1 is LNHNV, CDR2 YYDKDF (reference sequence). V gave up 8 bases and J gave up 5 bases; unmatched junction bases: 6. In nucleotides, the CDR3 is TGTGCCACCCGCGGGACAGGGCTTGAGACCCAGTACTTC. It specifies CATRGTGLETQYF. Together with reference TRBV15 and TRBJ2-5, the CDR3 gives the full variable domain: DAMVIQNPRYQVTQFGKPVTLSCSQTLNHNVMYWYQQKSSQAPKLLFHYYDKDFNNEADTPDNFQSRRPNTSFCFLDIRSPGLGDTAMYLCATRGTGLETQYFGPGTRLLVL.

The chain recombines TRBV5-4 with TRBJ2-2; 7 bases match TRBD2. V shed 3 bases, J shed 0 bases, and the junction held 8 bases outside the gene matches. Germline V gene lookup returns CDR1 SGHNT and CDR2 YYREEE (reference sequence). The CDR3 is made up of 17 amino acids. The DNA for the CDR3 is TGTGCCAGCAGCTGGAGGCGGGAGACCCCGAACACCGGGGAGCTGTTTTTT. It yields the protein CASSWRRETPNTGELFF.

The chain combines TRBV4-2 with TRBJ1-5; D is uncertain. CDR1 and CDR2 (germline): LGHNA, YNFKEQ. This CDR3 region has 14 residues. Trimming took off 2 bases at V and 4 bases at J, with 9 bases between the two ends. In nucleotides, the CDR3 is TGTGCCAGCAGCCAAATGGGTCAAAATCAGCCCCAGCATTTT. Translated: CASSQMGQNQPQHF.

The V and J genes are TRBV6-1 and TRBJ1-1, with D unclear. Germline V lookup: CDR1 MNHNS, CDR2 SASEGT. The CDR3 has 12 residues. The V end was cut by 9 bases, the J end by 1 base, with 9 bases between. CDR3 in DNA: TGTGCCAGTCGGACGGGGAACACTGAAGCTTTCTTT. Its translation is CASRTGNTEAFF.

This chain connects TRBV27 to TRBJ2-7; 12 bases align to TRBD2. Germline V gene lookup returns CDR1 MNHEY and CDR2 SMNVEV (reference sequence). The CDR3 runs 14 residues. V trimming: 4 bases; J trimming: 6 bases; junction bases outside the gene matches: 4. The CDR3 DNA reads TGTGCCAGCAGTTCACTAGCGGGAGGCCTCGAGCAGTACTTC. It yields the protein CASSSLAGGLEQYF.